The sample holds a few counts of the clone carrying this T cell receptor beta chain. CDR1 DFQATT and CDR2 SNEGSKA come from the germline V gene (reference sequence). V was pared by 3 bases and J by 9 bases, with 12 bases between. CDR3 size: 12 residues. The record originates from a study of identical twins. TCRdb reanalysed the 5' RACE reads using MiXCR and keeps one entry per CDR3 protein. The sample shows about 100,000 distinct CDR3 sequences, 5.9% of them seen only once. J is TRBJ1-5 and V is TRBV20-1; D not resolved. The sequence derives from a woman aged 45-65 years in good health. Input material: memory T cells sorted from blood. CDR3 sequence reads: CSARDSLTPQHF. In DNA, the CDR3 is TGCAGTGCTAGGGACTCCTTGACGCCCCAGCATTTT.